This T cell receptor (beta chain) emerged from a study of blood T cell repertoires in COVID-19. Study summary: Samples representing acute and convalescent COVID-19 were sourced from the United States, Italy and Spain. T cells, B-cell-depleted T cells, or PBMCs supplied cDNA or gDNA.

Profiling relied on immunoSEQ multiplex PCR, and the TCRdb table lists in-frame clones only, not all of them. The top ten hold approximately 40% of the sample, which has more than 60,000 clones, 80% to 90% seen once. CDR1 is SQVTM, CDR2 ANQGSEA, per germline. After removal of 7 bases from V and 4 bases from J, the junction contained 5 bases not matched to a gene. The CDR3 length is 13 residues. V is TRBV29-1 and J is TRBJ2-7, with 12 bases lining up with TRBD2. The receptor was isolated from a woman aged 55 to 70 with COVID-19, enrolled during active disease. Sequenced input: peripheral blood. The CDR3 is CSASGGDSYEQYF. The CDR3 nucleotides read TGCAGCGCTAGCGGGGGGGACTCTTACGAGCAGTACTTC.